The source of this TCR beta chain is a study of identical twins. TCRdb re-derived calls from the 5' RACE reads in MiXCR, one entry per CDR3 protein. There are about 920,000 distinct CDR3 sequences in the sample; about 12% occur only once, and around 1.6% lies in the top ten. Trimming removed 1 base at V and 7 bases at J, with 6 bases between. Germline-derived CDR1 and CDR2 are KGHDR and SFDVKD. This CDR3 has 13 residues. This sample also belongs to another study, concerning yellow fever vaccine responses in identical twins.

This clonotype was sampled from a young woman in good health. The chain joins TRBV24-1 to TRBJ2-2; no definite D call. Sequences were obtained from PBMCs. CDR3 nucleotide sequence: TGTGCCACCAGTGATTTTTGGAGCGGGGAGCTGTTTTTT. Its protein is CATSDFWSGELFF.